This T cell receptor (beta chain) comes out of a study of CD8 T cells in ankylosing spondylitis. The study, taken as a whole, reports: Reportedly, disease-linked clones are significantly enriched in ankylosing spondylitis patients' matched synovial fluid.

Remarks on this clonotype: Antigen unknown.

For TCR beta, libraries came from quantitative 5'-RACE with molecular barcodes. TCRdb itself ran the 5' RACE reads through MiXCR, one entry per CDR3 protein. The table lists 250,000 or so distinct CDR3 sequences, 18% of them singletons, with approximately 32% in the top ten. Germline values: CDR1 SQVTM, CDR2 ANQGSEA. CDR3 length: 13 amino acids. The V and J ends lost 4 bases and 4 bases respectively, with 13 bases between them. The TCR comes from a male donor with ankylosing spondylitis or in good health (not recorded which). The chain combines TRBV29-1 with TRBJ2-5; tentatively, D is TRBD1 (5 bases). Sequencing used blood, either unsorted or a sorted T cell fraction (not recorded which). The CDR3, as DNA: TGCAGCGTTGTGGCAGGGATCGCAGAGACCCAGTACTTC. Translation: CSVVAGIAETQYF.